This T cell receptor beta chain is from a study of blood T cell repertoires in COVID-19. The CDR3 is 14 amino acids. Germline V gene sequence: CDR1 SGHVS, CDR2 FQNEAQ. Some clones are missing from TCRdb's copy, which holds only in-frame ones; the method was immunoSEQ multiplex PCR. The sample shows about 300,000 clones, just under 90% of them seen only once. Each exposed participant met a COVID-19 case in the 2 weeks preceding study entry. On this clone: A read error may account for a junction end that differs from germline.

The V and J genes are TRBV7-8 and TRBJ2-3, with D uncertain. Sequencing input: PBMCs or T cells enriched from blood (not recorded which). This sequence was found in a woman between 50 and 59 years old who had been exposed to COVID-19. The CDR3 nucleotides read TGTGCCAGCAGCTTATCTCGGAGCGCAGATGCGCAGTATTTT. This codes for CASSLSRSADAQYF.